These 18 T cell receptor beta chains were sequenced from one sample in a study of blood T cells in healthy people across ages. Combining a sample-barcoded 5' primer with a J-beta primer mix, a second PCR ran for 7 to 11 cycles. One entry per CDR3 protein results from TCRdb running MiXCR on the 5' RACE reads. This table holds approximately 1.5 million distinct CDR3 sequences, around 35% found once. The sample taken for sequencing was blood. All receptors derive from a woman in her twenties or thirties in good health.

The chain uses TRBV15 and TRBJ1-4, with 7 bases identical to TRBD1. CDR3 size: 15 residues. The germline V gene has CDR1 LNHNV and CDR2 YYDKDF (reference sequence). V shed 0 bases and J 5 bases; nucleotides not matched to a gene: 3. The DNA of the CDR3 is TGTGCCACCAGCAGAGACAAGGGACAGAATGAAAAACTGTTTTTT. Protein product: CATSRDKGQNEKLFF.

CDR3 sequence reads: CSASNVYGYTF. The CDR3 region has the DNA TGCAGTGCGTCTAACGTCTATGGCTACACCTTC. This chain connects TRBV20-1 to TRBJ1-2, with unresolved D. V shed 6 bases and J shed 4 bases, with 9 bases lying between them. This CDR3 has 11 residues. Germline CDR1 DFQATT, CDR2 SNEGSKA (reference sequence).

The chain carries TRBV9 and TRBJ2-1; 15 positions match TRBD2. Germline lookup yields CDR1 SGDLS and CDR2 YYNGEE. V gave up 2 bases and J gave up 8 bases; unmatched junction bases: 5. The CDR3 is made up of 16 amino acids. CDR3 nucleotides: TGTGCCAGCAGCGTCGGGGGACTAGCGGGGGGCGATGAGCAGTTCTTC. Protein sequence: CASSVGGLAGGDEQFF.

This clonotype has a handful of counts. The chain employs TRBV7-3 and TRBJ1-2; D is possibly TRBD1 (5 bases). This CDR3 region has 13 residues. The V and J ends lost 5 bases and 5 bases respectively, with 12 bases between them. The germline V gene has CDR1 SGHTA and CDR2 FQGTGA. CDR3 residues: CASSLNPGYGYTF. In DNA form, the CDR3 reads TGTGCCAGCAGCCTAAACCCAGGGTATGGCTACACCTTC.

This clonotype turned up a few times. The chain recombines TRBV25-1 with TRBJ1-4, with D perhaps TRBD1 (5 bases). V lost 0 bases and J 6 bases, leaving 11 bases between the germline ends. Germline CDR1 MGHDK, CDR2 SYGVNS. The CDR3 length is 15 residues. As DNA, the CDR3 is TGTGCCAGCAGTGAATACGGGACGGGTCATGAAAAACTGTTTTTT. Its protein product is CASSEYGTGHEKLFF.

This clonotype was counted between two and nine times. The rearrangement links TRBV20-1 to TRBJ2-5, with 14 bases identical to TRBD2. The CDR3 runs to 15 residues. The junction had 6 bases not matched to a gene; V was cut back by 5 bases and J by 4 bases. Germline CDR1 DFQATT, CDR2 SNEGSKA (reference sequence). The CDR3 bases are TGCAGTGCTGGGGGAGGACTAGCGGGAGGAGAGACCCAGTACTTC. Translating it yields CSAGGGLAGGETQYF.

Only a few counts were recorded for this clonotype. V usage is TRBV2 and J usage is TRBJ2-7; 10 bases agree with TRBD2. Germline CDR1 SNHLY, CDR2 FYNNEI. CDR3 length equals 15 residues. V lost 1 base to trimming and J lost 4 bases; unmatched junction nucleotides: 4. The CDR3 protein is CASSEGASGGYEQYF. CDR3 nucleotides: TGTGCCAGCAGTGAAGGGGCTAGCGGGGGATACGAGCAGTACTTC.

V gene TRBV7-3 combines with J gene TRBJ2-1, with 11 bases lining up with TRBD2. Germline V gene lookup returns CDR1 SGHTA and CDR2 FQGTGA. This CDR3 contains 19 residues. J gave up 7 bases and V 3 bases, and 17 bases lay outside the gene matches. CDR3 region: CASSLMGRASGGSGNEQFF. The CDR3 bases are TGTGCCAGCAGCTTGATGGGCAGGGCTAGCGGGGGGTCTGGGAATGAGCAGTTCTTC. Based on the CDR3 plus reference TRBV7-3 and TRBJ2-1, the full variable domain is GAGVSQTPSNKVTEKGKYVELRCDPISGHTALYWYRQSLGQGPEFLIYFQGTGAADDSGLPNDRFFAVRPEGSVSTLKIQRTERGDSAVYLCASSLMGRASGGSGNEQFFGPGTRLTVL.

J is TRBJ1-6 and V is TRBV21-1; TRBD1 is taken as the D call from the table, unchecked against the DNA. TRBV21-1 is noted as a pseudogene. The CDR3 extends over 17 amino acids. This chain's CDR3 is CASSSTGAVAYNSPLHF. CDR3 DNA: TGTGCCAGCAGCTCGACAGGGGCCGTGGCCTATAATTCACCCCTCCACTTT.

The genes are TRBV4-1 and TRBJ1-1; D gene unclear. Trimming took 3 bases from V and 0 from J, leaving 17 bases between them. In germline, CDR1 is MGHRA, CDR2 YSYEKL. This CDR3 has 17 amino acids. CDR3 nucleotides: TGCGCCAGCAGCCACCCTGGGATCAGCTTTATGAACACTGAAGCTTTCTTT. As protein: CASSHPGISFMNTEAFF.

The chain recombines TRBV10-3 with TRBJ2-5; unclear D gene. CDR1 and CDR2 from the germline V gene are ENHRY and SYGVKD. This CDR3 is 12 amino acids long. The germline V and J ends were trimmed by 5 bases and 3 bases, with 7 bases remaining between them. The DNA for the CDR3 is TGTGCCATCAGTTTTAGTAAAGAGACCCAGTACTTC. It specifies CAISFSKETQYF.

This clonotype was counted once. The V call is TRBV19, the J call TRBJ2-4, with TRBD1 matching over 7 bases. From germline, CDR1 is LNHDA and CDR2 SQIVND (reference sequence). This CDR3 has 13 amino acids. V dropped 9 bases and J dropped 5; count of bases not matched to a gene: 7. For the CDR3, the DNA is TGTGCCAGCAATACAGGGGATGAAAACATTCAGTACTTC. It codes for CASNTGDENIQYF. The full variable domain, completed using reference TRBV19 and TRBJ2-4, is DGGITQSPKYLFRKEGQNVTLSCEQNLNHDAMYWYRQDPGQGLRLIYYSQIVNDFQKGDIAEGYSVSREKKESFPLTVTSAQKNPTAFYLCASNTGDENIQYFGAGTRLSVL.

For this clonotype: A read error is possible here, since a much larger clone lies one base away. The chain joins TRBV4-1 to TRBJ2-5; 13 bases are a match to TRBD2. CDR3 length equals 16 residues. The junction had 10 bases not matched to a gene; V was cut back by 7 bases and J by 5 bases. Germline V CDR1 and CDR2: MGHRA, YSYEKL. This chain's CDR3 is CASTATSGGDGETQYF. Here the CDR3 DNA reads TGCGCCAGCACCGCTACTAGCGGGGGGGACGGGGAGACCCAGTACTTC.

This sequence joins TRBV5-1 and TRBJ2-3; D gene ambiguous. With 4 bases removed from V and 2 bases from J, the gap between germline ends came to 11 bases. Per the germline V gene, CDR1 is SGHRS and CDR2 is YFSETQ. CDR3 length: 14 amino acids. CDR3 bases: TGCGCCAGCAGCCAACCCTCCCCCACAGATACGCAGTATTTT. Amino acids: CASSQPSPTDTQYF.

With respect to this clonotype: The CDR3 carries no conserved terminal phenylalanine or tryptophan, so it likely arises from a read error. The V call is TRBV4-1, the J call TRBJ1-2; D not resolved. The germline gives CDR1 MGHRA, CDR2 YSYEKL. V lost 0 bases and J 9 bases, leaving 11 bases between the germline ends. The CDR3 runs 13 residues. CDR3 sequence reads: CASSQDVGSSYTV. DNA of the CDR3: TGCGCCAGCAGCCAAGATGTGGGATCAAGCTACACCGTC.

This clonotype was detected many times. This rearrangement joins TRBV12-3 or TRBV12-4 to TRBJ1-5; no reliable D call. The CDR3 has 11 residues. Trimming took off 6 bases at V and 9 bases at J, with 9 bases between the two ends. This CDR3 is CASSRLGPQHF. In DNA, the CDR3 is TGTGCCAGCAGCCGGCTGGGGCCCCAGCATTTT.

This clonotype was observed a few times. V and J are TRBV13 and TRBJ2-3; weak D call: TRBD2 (5 bases). Germline CDR1 and CDR2: PRHDT and FYEKMQ (reference sequence). The CDR3 consists of 14 residues. V dropped 5 bases and J dropped 2 bases, with 11 bases sitting between them. The CDR3 region has the DNA TGTGCCAGCAGCCCCCGACTAACCACAGATACGCAGTATTTT. It specifies CASSPRLTTDTQYF.

The chain combines TRBV28 with TRBJ2-7; D call uncertain. The CDR3 has 13 residues. The ends were cut back, 5 bases at V and 5 bases at J, with 13 bases in the middle. CDR1 and CDR2 (germline): MDHEN, SYDVKM. The CDR3 nucleotides read TGTGCCAGCAGTACCGAGTCCCCGGACGAGCAGTACTTC. Translating it yields CASSTESPDEQYF. Drawing the rest from reference TRBV28 and TRBJ2-7, the complete variable domain is DVKVTQSSRYLVKRTGEKVFLECVQDMDHENMFWYRQDPGLGLRLIYFSYDVKMKEKGDIPEGYSVSREKKERFSLILESASTNQTSMYLCASSTESPDEQYFGPGTRLTVT.